Shown below are 4 T cell receptor beta chains from a single sample sequenced in a study of PD-L1 blockade in urothelial cancer. Clones were sequenced by immunoSEQ multiplex PCR, and TCRdb holds only the in-frame ones, with some missing. The sample lists 25,000 to 30,000 clones; more than 75% were seen once. The starting material was PBMCs, obtained around atezolizumab (anti-PD-L1) treatment. All receptors derive from a man aged 45 to 65 with urothelial cancer.

This chain uses TRBV30 with TRBJ2-1; TRBD1 matches 12 bases. The CDR3 has 15 amino acids. Germline V CDR1 and CDR2: GTSNPN, SVGIG (reference sequence). With 6 bases clipped from V and 7 bases from J, the junction kept 10 bases outside the gene matches. CDR3 nucleotides: TGTGCCTGCTCGACCCGGGACAGGGGGCAGAATGAGCAGTTCTTC. It codes for CACSTRDRGQNEQFF.

The genes are TRBV19 and TRBJ1-2; 7 bases fit TRBD1. This CDR3 spans 14 amino acids. Trimming took 6 bases from V and 4 from J; bases not matched to a gene: 8. Germline CDR1 and CDR2: LNHDA and SQIVND (reference sequence). In nucleotides, the CDR3 is TGTGCCAGTAGGGCCAGGGGGGACCTCTATGGCTACACCTTC. It yields the protein CASRARGDLYGYTF. Together with reference TRBV19 and TRBJ1-2, the CDR3 gives the full variable domain: DGGITQSPKYLFRKEGQNVTLSCEQNLNHDAMYWYRQDPGQGLRLIYYSQIVNDFQKGDIAEGYSVSREKKESFPLTVTSAQKNPTAFYLCASRARGDLYGYTFGSGTRLTVV.

This clone was counted between two and nine times. V is TRBV25-1 and J is TRBJ2-7; the match to TRBD1 covers 7 bases. Germline-derived CDR1 and CDR2 are MGHDK and SYGVNS. This CDR3 has 14 residues. V gave up 7 bases and J gave up 3 bases; unmatched junction bases: 9. In nucleotides, the CDR3 is TGTGCCAGCACATCGGATCGGGACAGCTACGAGCAGTACTTC. Translation: CASTSDRDSYEQYF.

The chain recombines TRBV27 with TRBJ2-7, with D perhaps TRBD2 (6 bases). The CDR3 contains 17 residues. Trimming removed 3 bases at V and 1 base at J, with 19 bases between. In germline, CDR1 is MNHEY, CDR2 SMNVEV (reference sequence). The CDR3 DNA follows: TGTGCCAGCAGTTTGAACTCGGCGCGGGGCCTGTCCTACGAGCAGTACTTC. It encodes CASSLNSARGLSYEQYF.